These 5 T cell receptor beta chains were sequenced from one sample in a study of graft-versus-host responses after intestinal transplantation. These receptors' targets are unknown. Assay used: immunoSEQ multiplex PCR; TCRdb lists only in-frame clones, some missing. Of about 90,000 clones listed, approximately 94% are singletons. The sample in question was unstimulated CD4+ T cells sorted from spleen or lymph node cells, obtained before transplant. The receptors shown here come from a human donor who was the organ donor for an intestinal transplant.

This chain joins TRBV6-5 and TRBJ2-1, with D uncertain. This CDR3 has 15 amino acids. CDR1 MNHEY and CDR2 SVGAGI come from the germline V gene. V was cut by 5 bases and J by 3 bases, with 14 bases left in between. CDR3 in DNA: TGTGCCAGCAGTGCCTGGTCAGAGTACTACAATGAGCAGTTCTTC. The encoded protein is CASSAWSEYYNEQFF.

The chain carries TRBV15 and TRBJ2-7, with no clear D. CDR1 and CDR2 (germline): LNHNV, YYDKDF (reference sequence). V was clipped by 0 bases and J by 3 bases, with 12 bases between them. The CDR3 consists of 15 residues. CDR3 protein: CATSRDPGSNYEQYF. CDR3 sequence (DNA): TGTGCCACCAGCAGAGATCCTGGCAGTAACTACGAGCAGTACTTC.

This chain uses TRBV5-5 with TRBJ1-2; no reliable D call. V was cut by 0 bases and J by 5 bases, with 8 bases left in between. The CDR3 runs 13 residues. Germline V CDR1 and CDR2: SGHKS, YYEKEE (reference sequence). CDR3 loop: CASSLEGSYGYTF. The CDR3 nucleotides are TGTGCCAGCAGCTTGGAAGGAAGTTATGGCTACACCTTC.

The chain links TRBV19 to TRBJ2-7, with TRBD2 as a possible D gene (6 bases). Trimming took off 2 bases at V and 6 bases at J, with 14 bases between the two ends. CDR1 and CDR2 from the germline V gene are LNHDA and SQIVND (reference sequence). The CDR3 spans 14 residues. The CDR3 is CASSIKPGRLEQYF. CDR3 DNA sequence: TGTGCCAGTAGTATAAAGCCAGGGAGGCTCGAGCAGTACTTC.

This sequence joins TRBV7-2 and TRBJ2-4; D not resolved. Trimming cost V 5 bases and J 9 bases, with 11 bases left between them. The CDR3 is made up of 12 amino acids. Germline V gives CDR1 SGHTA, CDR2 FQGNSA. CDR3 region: CASSPYKGIQYF. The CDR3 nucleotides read TGTGCCAGCAGCCCTTATAAGGGCATTCAGTACTTC.